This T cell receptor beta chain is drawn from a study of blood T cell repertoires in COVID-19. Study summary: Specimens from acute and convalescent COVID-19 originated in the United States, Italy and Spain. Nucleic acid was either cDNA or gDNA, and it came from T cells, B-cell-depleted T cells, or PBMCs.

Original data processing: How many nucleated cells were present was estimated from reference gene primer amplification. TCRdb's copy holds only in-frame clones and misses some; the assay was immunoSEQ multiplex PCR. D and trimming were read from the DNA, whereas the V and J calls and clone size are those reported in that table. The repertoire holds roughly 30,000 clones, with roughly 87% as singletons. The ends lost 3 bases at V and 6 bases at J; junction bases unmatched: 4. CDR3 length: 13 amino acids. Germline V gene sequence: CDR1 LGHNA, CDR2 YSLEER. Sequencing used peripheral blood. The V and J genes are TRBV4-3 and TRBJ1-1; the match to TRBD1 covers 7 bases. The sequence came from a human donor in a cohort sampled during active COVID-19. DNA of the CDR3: TGCGCCAGCAGCCAGACCGACAGGGCTGAAGCTTTCTTT. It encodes CASSQTDRAEAFF.